Reported below is one TCR beta chain. All enrollees were roughly 18 to 89 years old and from 20 to 30 US areas. Participants' reported clinical history set cohort assignment. The data were obtained in a study of blood T cell repertoires in COVID-19. Study information: COVID-19 samples from acute and convalescent phases originated in the United States, Italy and Spain. Sample material is recorded as cDNA or gDNA derived from T cells, B-cell-depleted T cells, or PBMCs.

The assay was immunoSEQ multiplex PCR, and TCRdb's table has in-frame clones only and misses some. Here the sample spans about 480,000 clones, nearly 90% being singletons. Deletions cut 4 bases from V and 0 bases from J, with 13 bases between. The CDR3 spans 17 residues. Germline lookup yields CDR1 LGHDT and CDR2 YNNKEL (reference sequence). The chain is built from TRBV3-1 (or the pseudogene TRBV3-2) and TRBJ2-6, with D tentatively TRBD1 (5 bases). This receptor was obtained from a woman between 18 and 30 years old with acute COVID-19. The sample taken for sequencing was PBMCs or T cells enriched from blood (not recorded which). CDR3 coding DNA: TGTGCCAGCAGCCTAGGATTGGGGCTCTCTGGGGCCAACGTCCTGACTTTC. Encoded protein: CASSLGLGLSGANVLTF.